This is a list of T cell receptor beta chains from one sample in a study of T-cell memory formation after mild COVID-19. Via MiXCR, TCRdb re-called the 5' RACE reads, giving one row per CDR3 protein. The top ten hold under 25% of the sample, which has 380,000 or so distinct CDR3 sequences, about 15% seen once. The sequenced material came from PBMCs or a T cell subset sorted from them (not recorded which). These receptors all come from a man aged 18 to 29 who had mild COVID-19 (a few samples of this study predate the infection). Cell type and time point are not known. The CDR3 runs from the conserved cysteine through the conserved F or W. The D gene is left open where the match is weak. The listing skips clone size in some rows; elsewhere it reads once, few, many or a size class.

clone size | D gene | J gene | V gene | CDR3 protein | CDR3 DNA
few | . | TRBJ1-1 | TRBV10-3 | CAISESTLYTEAFF | TGTGCCATCAGTGAGTCGACACTTTACACTGAAGCTTTCTTT
. | . | TRBJ1-6 | TRBV4-1 | CASSQVGLEYNSPLHF | TGCGCCAGCAGCCAAGTCGGTCTAGAATATAATTCACCCCTCCACTTT
few | . | TRBJ2-3 | TRBV6-6 | CASVMAPATDTQYF | TGTGCCAGCGTCATGGCTCCAGCCACAGATACGCAGTATTTT
few | . | TRBJ2-5 | TRBV6-2/TRBV6-3 | CASSYENVRKETQYF | TGTGCCAGCAGTTACGAAAACGTGCGTAAAGAGACCCAGTACTTC
few | . | TRBJ2-5 | TRBV7-3 | CASSSFPQETQYF | TGTGCCAGCAGCTCGTTCCCCCAGGAGACCCAGTACTTC
few | . | TRBJ2-1 | TRBV5-1 | CASSPDVVGRWFF | TGCGCCAGCAGCCCCGACGTTGTGGGCCGTTGGTTCTTC
. | . | TRBJ2-3 | TRBV20-1 | CSARDRKEPRFF | TGCAGTGCTAGAGATAGAAAGGAACCCAGATTCTTT
few | TRBD2 | TRBJ2-5 | TRBV12-3/TRBV12-4 | CASSLEASGGLQETQYF | TGTGCCAGCAGTTTAGAGGCTAGCGGGGGGTTACAAGAGACCCAGTACTTC
. | TRBD2 | TRBJ2-7 | TRBV29-1 | CSVEEGLAGTSYEQYF | TGCAGCGTTGAAGAGGGGTTAGCGGGGACCTCCTACGAGCAGTACTTC
few | . | TRBJ1-5 | TRBV27 | CASSLSKRGGNQPQHF | TGTGCCAGCAGTTTATCGAAGAGGGGCGGGAATCAGCCCCAGCATTTT
. | TRBD2 | TRBJ2-7 | TRBV7-2 | CASTSFVAGGAYEQYF | TGTGCCAGCACCTCCTTCGTAGCGGGGGGTGCCTACGAGCAGTACTTC
. | TRBD1 | TRBJ2-1 | TRBV18 | CASSPQGANYNEQFF | TGTGCCAGCTCACCACAGGGGGCGAACTACAATGAGCAGTTCTTC
. | TRBD2 | TRBJ2-7 | TRBV13 | CASSPSTAGGLEQYF | TGTGCCAGCAGCCCCTCCACGGCGGGGGGGCTCGAGCAGTACTTC
many | TRBD1 | TRBJ2-7 | TRBV12-3/TRBV12-4 | CASSLSFRDRNYEQYF | TGTGCCAGCAGTTTAAGTTTTAGGGACAGAAACTACGAGCAGTACTTC
many | . | TRBJ2-3 | TRBV7-3 | CASSISASTDTQYF | TGTGCCAGTAGTATATCGGCTAGCACAGATACGCAGTATTTT
. | . | TRBJ2-1 | TRBV18 | CASSPPSRNEQFF | TGTGCCAGCTCACCCCCTAGCAGGAATGAGCAGTTCTTC
. | TRBD1 | TRBJ2-7 | TRBV7-2 | CASSDTGGGPYEQYF | TGTGCCAGCAGCGATACAGGGGGCGGCCCCTACGAGCAGTACTTC
many | . | TRBJ2-7 | TRBV7-3 | CASSQQGSGEQYF | TGTGCCAGCAGCCAACAGGGTTCAGGGGAGCAGTACTTC
. | . | TRBJ1-2 | TRBV12-3/TRBV12-4 | CASSADAYGYTF | TGTGCCAGCAGTGCGGACGCCTATGGCTACACCTTC
. | . | TRBJ2-2 | TRBV6-5 | CASSLGPLTGELFF | TGTGCCAGCAGTTTGGGGCCTCTCACCGGGGAGCTGTTTTTT
few | . | TRBJ2-5 | TRBV4-1 | CASSQDSGRETQYF | TGCGCCAGCAGCCAAGATTCGGGACGGGAGACCCAGTACTTC
. | . | TRBJ2-1 | TRBV20-1 | CSARDPGPYNEQFF | TGCAGTGCTAGAGACCCAGGCCCCTACAATGAGCAGTTCTTC
few | . | TRBJ1-1 | TRBV20-1 | CSAIRPDRVTEAFF | TGCAGTGCTATTAGGCCGGATAGGGTCACTGAAGCTTTCTTT
. | . | TRBJ1-5 | TRBV7-8 | CASSLESRDRSNQPQHF | TGTGCCAGCAGCTTAGAGAGCAGGGACCGAAGCAATCAGCCCCAGCATTTT
. | . | TRBJ2-3 | TRBV7-2 | CASSLMGGQSTDTQYF | TGTGCCAGCAGCTTAATGGGGGGCCAAAGCACAGATACGCAGTATTTT
. | . | TRBJ1-1 | TRBV7-9 | CASSSGLITEAFF | TGTGCCAGCAGCTCCGGATTAATCACTGAAGCTTTCTTT
many | TRBD2 | TRBJ2-5 | TRBV2 | CASWTSGGASQETQYF | TGTGCCAGCTGGACTAGCGGGGGGGCGTCTCAAGAGACCCAGTACTTC
few | . | TRBJ1-2 | TRBV5-1 | CASSPGPANYGYTF | TGCGCCAGCAGTCCGGGCCCAGCTAACTATGGCTACACCTTC
few | . | TRBJ2-1 | TRBV6-6 | CASSGVGGYNEQFF | TGTGCCAGCAGTGGAGTGGGGGGCTACAATGAGCAGTTCTTC
few | . | TRBJ2-5 | TRBV5-1 | CASSGGTQETQYF | TGCGCCAGCAGCGGAGGGACCCAAGAGACCCAGTACTTC
few | . | TRBJ1-5 | TRBV19 | CASSEQGRLPQHF | TGTGCCAGTAGTGAGCAGGGGCGGCTGCCCCAGCATTTT
. | TRBD1 | TRBJ1-5 | TRBV20-1 | CSARGTGGYNQPQHF | TGCAGTGCTAGAGGGACAGGGGGGTATAATCAGCCCCAGCATTTT